These 20 T cell receptor beta chains came from one sample sequenced in a study of beta chain features in type 1 diabetes. General study results and limits: Type 1 diabetes patients had TCRB CDR3s that were shorter (moderately but significantly so) in all four CD4+ subsets.

Which antigens these TCRs recognize remains unknown. What was sequenced were expressed TCRB transcripts, since all of the isolated RNA had been reverse transcribed. Libraries were prepared by immunoSEQ multiplex PCR; TCRdb keeps only in-frame clonotypes and omits some of them. This repertoire shows around 360,000 clones, roughly 13% found once; its top ten account for 0.0095% to 0.011%. Sequences were obtained from naive CD4+ T cells from blood. The receptors were sampled from a woman under 30 with type 1 diabetes.

The V call is TRBV4-2, the J call TRBJ2-2; 10 nucleotides match TRBD1. J gave up 3 bases and V 3 bases, and 4 bases lay outside the gene matches. The CDR3 sequence is 16 residues long. The germline V gene has CDR1 LGHNA and CDR2 YNFKEQ. The CDR3 region is CASSHSGTGDTGELFF. CDR3 nucleotides: TGTGCCAGCAGCCATTCCGGGACAGGGGACACCGGGGAGCTGTTTTTT.

The chain recombines TRBV4-1 with TRBJ2-3; possible D gene TRBD2, 5 bases. CDR1 and CDR2 from the germline V gene are MGHRA and YSYEKL. This CDR3 comprises 15 residues. V gave up 1 base and J gave up 2 bases, with 10 bases separating them. This CDR3 reads CASSQGLFYTDTQYF. DNA of the CDR3: TGCGCCAGCAGCCAAGGACTATTCTACACAGATACGCAGTATTTT.

The chain employs TRBV6-6 and TRBJ1-1; a weak D match, TRBD1 (6 bases). Per the germline V gene, CDR1 is MNHNY and CDR2 is SVGAGI (reference sequence). CDR3 length: 14 residues. V dropped 2 bases and J dropped 1 base, with 8 bases sitting between them. The CDR3 loop reads CASSYQGKNTEAFF. CDR3 DNA: TGTGCCAGCAGTTACCAGGGGAAGAACACTGAAGCTTTCTTT.

The chain recombines TRBV19 with TRBJ2-1; 7 nucleotides agree with TRBD2. This CDR3 has 15 residues. From germline, CDR1 is LNHDA and CDR2 SQIVND (reference sequence). V shed 4 bases, J shed 7 bases, and the junction held 10 bases outside the gene matches. For the CDR3, the DNA is TGTGCCAGTAGTAAAAGCGGGGAGGCAGGAAATGAGCAGTTCTTC. Encoded protein: CASSKSGEAGNEQFF.

This clone has a handful of counts. V is TRBV29-1 and J is TRBJ1-2, with a tentative D call TRBD1 (5 bases). Germline CDR1 SQVTM, CDR2 ANQGSEA. V gave up 1 base and J gave up 1 base, with 16 bases separating them. The CDR3 has 16 amino acids. CDR3 in amino acids: CSVEGWGGGVNYGYTF. DNA for the CDR3: TGCAGCGTTGAAGGCTGGGGCGGCGGGGTTAACTATGGCTACACCTTC.

A remark on this clone: This sample also contains other DNA sequences that code for the same CDR3. This rearrangement joins TRBV30 to TRBJ2-5, with TRBD1 matching over 8 bases. The length of the CDR3 is 16 residues. From germline, CDR1 is GTSNPN and CDR2 SVGIG (reference sequence). Losses at the gene ends were 4 bases for V and 4 bases for J; bases not matched to a gene: 14. CDR3 DNA: TGTGCCTGGATCCGTCAGCAGGGGGCGCTTGGAGAGACCCAGTACTTC. It translates to CAWIRQQGALGETQYF.

There are a few counts of this clone. This chain connects TRBV7-9 to TRBJ1-1, with 8 bases identical to TRBD1. Germline lookup yields CDR1 SEHNR and CDR2 FQNEAQ (reference sequence). The V segment lost 4 bases and the J segment 3 bases; nucleotides outside the gene matches: 7. CDR3 size: 15 residues. The CDR3 DNA follows: TGTGCCAGCAGCTCCCCCGACAGGGGAGACACTGAAGCTTTCTTT. Its translation is CASSSPDRGDTEAFF.

This clone has just a few counts. The chain carries TRBV7-9 and TRBJ2-3, with TRBD2 matching over 15 bases. This CDR3 is 18 amino acids long. Germline assignment: CDR1 SEHNR and CDR2 FQNEAQ (reference sequence). V shed 5 bases and J 6 bases; nucleotides not matched to a gene: 12. CDR3 residues: CASSPPGLAGGFVDTQYF. For the CDR3, the DNA is TGTGCCAGCAGCCCTCCGGGACTAGCGGGGGGATTCGTGGATACGCAGTATTTT.

This chain connects TRBV29-1 to TRBJ1-5; 8 bases align to TRBD1. Per germline, CDR1 SQVTM and CDR2 ANQGSEA. The V segment lost 6 bases and the J segment 1 base; nucleotides outside the gene matches: 5. There are 14 residues in the CDR3. The CDR3 DNA reads TGCAGCGTGGCGACAGGGGCGAGCAATCAGCCCCAGCATTTT. As protein: CSVATGASNQPQHF. The full variable domain, in which reference TRBV29-1 and TRBJ1-5 provide the parts outside the CDR3, is SAVISQKPSRDICQRGTSLTIQCQVDSQVTMMFWYRQQPGQSLTLIATANQGSEATYESGFVIDKFPISRPNLTFSTLTVSNMSPEDSSIYLCSVATGASNQPQHFGDGTRLSIL.

The rearrangement uses TRBV7-8 and TRBJ1-2; TRBD1 matches 10 bases. The CDR3 is made up of 14 amino acids. CDR1 and CDR2 (germline): SGHVS, FQNEAQ. The V segment lost 5 bases and the J segment 4 bases; nucleotides outside the gene matches: 4. The CDR3 coding sequence is TGTGCCAGCAGCCGGACAGGGGGTTCCTATGGCTACACCTTC. This codes for CASSRTGGSYGYTF.

In this sample, this clone turned up a few times. This rearrangement joins TRBV27 to TRBJ2-1; 7 nucleotides align to TRBD2. Germline CDR1 and CDR2: MNHEY and SMNVEV (reference sequence). The CDR3 length is 15 residues. J was trimmed by 5 bases and V by 2 bases; bases with no gene match: 6. The CDR3 nucleotides read TGTGCCAGCAGTTTAGGCGGGGGATCTAACAATGAGCAGTTCTTC. Its protein product is CASSLGGGSNNEQFF.

The chain links TRBV7-2 to TRBJ2-1, with D unresolved. The germline V gene encodes CDR1 SGHTA and CDR2 FQGNSA. V was cut by 5 bases and J by 4 bases, with 12 bases left in between. This CDR3 spans 14 amino acids. The CDR3 spells CASSPRHGYNEQFF. The CDR3 DNA is TGTGCCAGCAGCCCCCGACACGGATACAATGAGCAGTTCTTC.

This clone was observed a handful of times. The chain has TRBV28 and TRBJ2-2; 9 nucleotides align to TRBD2. CDR3 length: 16 amino acids. J lost 7 bases, V lost 7 bases, and 13 bases had no gene match. Germline V CDR1 and CDR2: MDHEN, SYDVKM. In DNA, the CDR3 is TGTGCCAGCACCATGAGGGCGGGAGGGCCGGGCGGGGAGCTGTTTTTT. Translating gives CASTMRAGGPGGELFF.

The rearrangement links TRBV2 to TRBJ1-5, with 7 nucleotides matching TRBD1. The CDR3 has 13 amino acids. After removal of 4 bases from V and 7 bases from J, the junction contained 4 bases not matched to a gene. Germline V lookup: CDR1 SNHLY, CDR2 FYNNEI. In nucleotides, the CDR3 is TGTGCCAGCAGTGGACAGGGCGACCAGCCCCAGCATTTT. Translating it yields CASSGQGDQPQHF.

This clone appeared a few times. The J gene is TRBJ2-5, the V gene TRBV18, with D perhaps matching TRBD2 (5 bases). This CDR3 is built from 14 residues. Germline V gene lookup returns CDR1 KGHSH and CDR2 LQKENI. Trimming stripped 0 bases from V and 5 bases from J, with 10 bases between. CDR3 protein: CASSPPSSTETQYF. CDR3 DNA: TGTGCCAGCTCACCACCGTCTAGCACCGAGACCCAGTACTTC.

The rearrangement uses TRBV29-1 and TRBJ2-7, with D possibly matching TRBD1 (6 bases). The CDR3 is 13 residues long. Germline assignment: CDR1 SQVTM and CDR2 ANQGSEA. Trimming stripped 4 bases from V and 2 bases from J, with 12 bases between. CDR3 bases: TGCAGCGTTGTGAGGGGGAGCGCCTACGAGCAGTACTTC. This translates into CSVVRGSAYEQYF.

J is TRBJ2-2 and V is TRBV19; TRBD1 agrees at 8 bases. The J segment lost 3 bases and the V segment lost 6 bases, leaving 15 bases of the junction unmatched. This CDR3 has 18 residues. Germline assignment: CDR1 LNHDA and CDR2 SQIVND (reference sequence). The DNA for the CDR3 is TGTGCCAGTAGCCACCCCCGACAGGGGAACTTGGACACCGGGGAGCTGTTTTTT. Its translation: CASSHPRQGNLDTGELFF. The entire variable domain, with the rest obtained from reference TRBV19 and TRBJ2-2, is as follows: DGGITQSPKYLFRKEGQNVTLSCEQNLNHDAMYWYRQDPGQGLRLIYYSQIVNDFQKGDIAEGYSVSREKKESFPLTVTSAQKNPTAFYLCASSHPRQGNLDTGELFFGEGSRLTVL.

This sequence joins TRBV14 and TRBJ2-7; D unclear. The CDR3 consists of 12 residues. Germline-derived CDR1 and CDR2 are SGHDN and FVKESK. V was cut by 4 bases and J by 5 bases, with 9 bases left in between. The CDR3 DNA reads TGTGCCAGCAGCCCCTCTCTTCACGAGCAGTACTTC. This codes for CASSPSLHEQYF.

The chain employs TRBV10-3 and TRBJ2-3; D not certain. Per the germline V gene, CDR1 is ENHRY and CDR2 is SYGVKD. V lost 3 bases, J lost 6 bases, and 4 bases lay in between. This CDR3 comprises 11 residues. The CDR3 sequence is CAISESDTQYF. DNA of the CDR3: TGTGCCATCAGTGAATCTGATACGCAGTATTTT.

This clone was recorded a few times. The chain links TRBV4-3 to TRBJ1-6; a possible D gene is TRBD1 (6 bases). V was shortened by 3 bases and J by 7 bases, with 7 bases between the two germline ends. CDR1 and CDR2 from the germline V gene are LGHNA and YSLEER. The CDR3 is made up of 13 amino acids. The CDR3 spells CASSQQGNSPLHF. CDR3 nucleotides: TGCGCCAGCAGCCAGCAGGGGAATTCACCCCTCCACTTT.